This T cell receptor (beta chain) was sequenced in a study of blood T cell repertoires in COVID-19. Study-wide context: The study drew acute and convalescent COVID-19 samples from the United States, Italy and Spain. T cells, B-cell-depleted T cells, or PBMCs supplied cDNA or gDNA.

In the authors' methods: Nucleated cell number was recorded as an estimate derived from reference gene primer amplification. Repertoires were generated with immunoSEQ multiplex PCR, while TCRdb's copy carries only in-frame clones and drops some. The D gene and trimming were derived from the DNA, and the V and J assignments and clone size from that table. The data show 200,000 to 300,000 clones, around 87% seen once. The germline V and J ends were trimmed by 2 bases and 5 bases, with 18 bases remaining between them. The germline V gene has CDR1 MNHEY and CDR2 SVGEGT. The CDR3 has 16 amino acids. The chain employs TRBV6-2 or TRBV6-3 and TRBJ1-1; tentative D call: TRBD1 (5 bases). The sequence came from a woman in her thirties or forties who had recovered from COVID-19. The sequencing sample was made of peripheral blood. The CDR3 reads CASSYLTGQGLTEAFF. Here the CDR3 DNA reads TGTGCCAGCAGTTACCTGACGGGGCAGGGACTGACTGAAGCTTTCTTT.